This T cell receptor beta chain appears in the sequencing data of a study of T cell responses to AZD1222 COVID-19 vaccine. The protocol was immunoSEQ multiplex PCR, while the TCRdb copy is restricted to in-frame clones and leaves out a portion. Among 60,000 to 70,000 clones listed, approximately 85% were seen once. With respect to this clone: What it binds is unknown.

Findings of the study overall: Nearly half of spike-specific TCRs reportedly go after variant regions that carry no mutations.

The origin of this receptor is an adult in good health. The specimen comprised peripheral blood, sampled on day 0 of AZD1222 vaccination.

CDR3 coding DNA: TGCAGTGCTGCCAGGGGATCCGAGCAGTACTTC. Translation gives CSAARGSEQYF. The chain uses TRBV20-1 and TRBJ2-7; TRBD1 might be the D (6 bases). The CDR3 totals 11 residues. The germline V and J ends were trimmed by 5 bases and 6 bases, with 11 bases remaining between them. Germline V gene sequence: CDR1 DFQATT, CDR2 SNEGSKA (reference sequence).